A selection of T cell receptor beta chains follows, all from one sample in a study of cytomegalovirus exposure and HLA in healthy donors. Clones were sequenced by immunoSEQ multiplex PCR, and TCRdb holds only the in-frame ones, with some missing. The data contain approximately 70,000 clones, approximately 94% of them singletons. The specimen was PBMCs. The receptors derive from a woman younger than 35 in good health and CMV-seropositive. CDR3s include the opening cysteine and the closing phenylalanine or tryptophan. Each record gives: J gene, D gene, V gene, clone size, CDR3 protein, CDR3 DNA. D genes are given only for firm matches. Only some rows state a clone size, as once, few, many or a class for expanded clones.

>TRBJ1-5|TRBD1|TRBV6-1|.
CASDRVSNQPQHF
TGTGCCAGCGACAGGGTTAGCAATCAGCCCCAGCATTTT
>TRBJ2-7|.|TRBV6-1|.
CASRLVFYEQYF
TGTGCCAGCAGGCTAGTATTCTACGAGCAGTACTTC
>TRBJ2-1|TRBD2|TRBV5-4|.
CASSLSSGNSYNEQFF
TGTGCCAGCAGCTTGTCTAGCGGGAACTCCTACAATGAGCAGTTCTTC
>TRBJ1-1|.|TRBV9|.
CASSAGLLTEAFF
TGTGCCAGCAGCGCAGGGTTACTCACTGAAGCTTTCTTT
>TRBJ2-2|TRBD1|TRBV11-2|.
CASSPGTGKNTGELFF
TGTGCCAGCAGTCCCGGGACAGGGAAAAACACCGGGGAGCTGTTTTTT
>TRBJ2-7|.|TRBV5-4|.
CASSIRRDSYEQYF
TGTGCCAGCAGCATCAGACGGGACTCCTACGAGCAGTACTTC
>TRBJ2-7|TRBD1|TRBV7-6|once
CASSLGDQDRGHEQYF
TGTGCCAGCAGCTTAGGCGACCAGGACAGGGGCCACGAGCAGTACTTC
>TRBJ2-1|.|TRBV7-9|.
CASSRESLEQFF
TGTGCCAGCAGCCGGGAGTCACTCGAGCAGTTCTTC
>TRBJ2-7|.|TRBV5-1|.
CASSLGVEGGEQYF
TGCGCCAGCAGCTTGGGGGTTGAGGGTGGCGAGCAGTACTTC
>TRBJ1-1|.|TRBV4-1|.
CASSQDASRGSEAFF
TGCGCCAGCAGCCAAGATGCTAGTAGGGGGAGTGAAGCTTTCTTT
>TRBJ2-7|TRBD2|TRBV11-2|.
CASSLTPGLAGYEQYF
TGTGCCAGCAGCCTAACCCCGGGACTAGCGGGATATGAGCAGTACTTC
>TRBJ1-3|.|TRBV7-9|.
CASSFKTDSGNTIYF
TGTGCCAGCAGCTTTAAGACAGACTCTGGAAACACCATATATTTT
>TRBJ1-6|TRBD1|TRBV6-6|.
CASSQAGQGVSPLHF
TGTGCCAGCAGTCAGGCGGGACAGGGGGTTTCACCCCTCCACTTT
>TRBJ1-6|TRBD1|TRBV7-9|.
CASSSTWDSHSPLHF
TGTGCCAGCAGCTCAACGTGGGACAGCCATTCACCCCTCCACTTT
>TRBJ2-5|TRBD2|TRBV4-1|.
CASSQPRRGAGSRQETQYF
TGCGCCAGCAGCCAGCCCCGGCGGGGGGCAGGGTCGCGGCAAGAGACCCAGTACTTC
>TRBJ2-3|.|TRBV6-5|once
CASTRSRPTDTQYF
TGTGCCAGCACCAGAAGCAGGCCCACAGATACGCAGTATTTT
>TRBJ1-2|TRBD1|TRBV6-1|once
CASATPGQPRYTF
TGTGCCAGCGCAACTCCGGGACAGCCCCGCTACACCTTC
>TRBJ1-2|TRBD1|TRBV4-2|.
CASSQDGTGGDYGYTF
TGTGCCAGCAGCCAAGATGGAACAGGGGGTGACTATGGCTACACCTTC
>TRBJ2-3|.|TRBV5-1|.
CASSRTKTTDTQYF
TGCGCCAGCAGTCGGACTAAAACTACAGATACGCAGTATTTT
>TRBJ1-2|.|TRBV5-4|.
CASSLVGGYGYTF
TGTGCCAGCAGCTTGGTGGGGGGCTATGGCTACACCTTC
>TRBJ2-5|TRBD1|TRBV4-1|.
CASSLSQGARGETQYF
TGCGCCAGCAGCCTGTCACAGGGGGCGAGGGGGGAGACCCAGTACTTC
>TRBJ2-3|TRBD2|TRBV15|.
CATSSELAGGLDTQYF
TGTGCCACCAGCAGCGAGCTAGCGGGGGGTTTAGATACGCAGTATTTT
>TRBJ1-6|.|TRBV7-9|.
CASSRRQDLNSPLHF
TGTGCCAGCAGCCGCCGACAGGACCTAAATTCACCCCTCCACTTT
>TRBJ2-7|.|TRBV28|.
CASSLKDLLGGDYEQYF
TGTGCCAGCAGTTTGAAGGACTTATTAGGGGGAGACTACGAGCAGTACTTC
>TRBJ1-4|TRBD1|TRBV5-1|.
CASSQHSGTGDEKLFF
TGCGCCAGCAGCCAACATTCCGGGACAGGGGACGAAAAACTGTTTTTT
>TRBJ1-3|.|TRBV18|.
CASSPTIGTGGNTIYF
TGTGCCAGCTCACCGACGATAGGAACAGGAGGAAACACCATATATTTT
>TRBJ2-5|TRBD2|TRBV9|.
CASSLGTSGTSTQYF
TGTGCCAGCAGCCTTGGGACTAGCGGGACGTCGACCCAGTACTTC
>TRBJ2-5|.|TRBV5-1|.
CASSSVETQYF
TGCGCCAGCAGCTCGGTGGAGACCCAGTACTTC
>TRBJ2-5|TRBD1|TRBV5-1|.
CASNGQGETQYF
TGCGCCAGCAACGGACAGGGGGAGACCCAGTACTTC
>TRBJ2-1|TRBD2|TRBV4-1|.
CASSLIGEGSIRNEQFF
TGCGCCAGCAGCCTAATAGGGGAGGGTTCAATTCGGAATGAGCAGTTCTTC
>TRBJ1-6|.|TRBV11-3|.
CASSLDRPRDYNSPLHF
TGTGCCAGCAGCTTAGACCGTCCACGCGACTATAATTCACCCCTCCACTTT
>TRBJ2-2|TRBD1|TRBV29-1|.
CSTSQTGLGTGELFF
TGCAGCACATCACAGACAGGGCTCGGCACCGGGGAGCTGTTTTTT
>TRBJ1-2|.|TRBV6-5|.
CASSFGDRRNYGYTF
TGTGCCAGCAGTTTCGGCGACAGGCGCAACTATGGCTACACCTTC
>TRBJ2-7|TRBD2|TRBV7-9|.
CASSPAGGPREQYF
TGTGCCAGCAGCCCGGCGGGAGGGCCGAGGGAGCAGTACTTC
>TRBJ2-6|.|TRBV5-5|.
CASSLVGGGSGGANVLTF
TGTGCCAGCAGCTTGGTAGGCGGTGGTTCTGGTGGGGCCAACGTCCTGACTTTC
>TRBJ2-3|.|TRBV28|.
CASNGRDLPSTDTQYF
TGTGCCAGTAACGGCCGGGACTTACCTAGCACAGATACGCAGTATTTT
>TRBJ2-5|TRBD2|TRBV7-3|.
CASSLSGSTQETQYF
TGTGCCAGCAGCTTGAGCGGGAGTACCCAAGAGACCCAGTACTTC
>TRBJ1-1|.|TRBV6-6|.
CASSYAENTEAFF
TGTGCCAGCAGTTACGCGGAAAACACTGAAGCTTTCTTT
>TRBJ1-4|.|TRBV7-9|.
CASSLGRGGANEKLFF
TGTGCCAGCAGCTTAGGCAGGGGAGGGGCTAATGAAAAACTGTTTTTT
>TRBJ1-3|.|TRBV4-2|.
CASSHPANSGNTIYF
TGTGCCAGCAGCCACCCAGCGAACTCTGGAAACACCATATATTTT
>TRBJ2-1|TRBD2|TRBV4-1|.
CASSQDSGGISTEQFF
TGCGCCAGCAGCCAAGATAGCGGGGGGATTAGCACTGAGCAGTTCTTC